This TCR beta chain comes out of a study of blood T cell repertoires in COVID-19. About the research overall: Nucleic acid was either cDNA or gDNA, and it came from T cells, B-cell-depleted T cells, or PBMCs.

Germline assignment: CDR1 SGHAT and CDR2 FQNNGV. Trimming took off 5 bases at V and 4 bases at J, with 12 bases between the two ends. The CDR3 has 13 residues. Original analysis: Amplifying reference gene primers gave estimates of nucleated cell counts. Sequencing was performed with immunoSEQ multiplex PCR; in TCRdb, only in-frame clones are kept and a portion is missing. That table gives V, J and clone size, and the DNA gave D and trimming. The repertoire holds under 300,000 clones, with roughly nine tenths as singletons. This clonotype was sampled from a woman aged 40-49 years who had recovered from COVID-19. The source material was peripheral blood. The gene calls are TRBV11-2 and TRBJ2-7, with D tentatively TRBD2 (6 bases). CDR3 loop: CASSRDWRYEQYV. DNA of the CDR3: TGTGCCAGCAGCCGGGACTGGAGATACGAGCAGTACGTC.